Included here is one T cell receptor (beta chain) sequence, with context. Its antigen remains unidentified. The sample comes from a study of radiation and T cells in renal cell carcinoma. Study in general: Nephrectomy followed 15 Gy stereotactic body radiation by 4 weeks.

Time point noted: blood 2 weeks post-SBRT. Treatment reported: 15 Gy SBRT to primary tumor, nephrectomy 4 weeks later. This renal cell carcinoma was of the clear cell type. Profiled with immunoSEQ multiplex PCR; TCRdb holds only in-frame clones, not every one. The repertoire includes some 120,000 clones, 80% to 90% of them detected once, and 1.9% sits in the top ten. This CDR3 is 17 amino acids long. Germline CDR1 is SGHAT and CDR2 is FQNNGV. Between the trimmed V and J ends, which lost 5 bases and 4 bases, there was a span of 21 bases. Study-level points and caveats: From baseline, blood top tumor clonotypes peaked at 2 weeks post-radiation.

The chain is built from TRBV11-2 and TRBJ2-1; tentative D call: TRBD2 (5 bases). The source material was blood, sampled from a patient whose treatment included radiotherapy and nephrectomy. The receptor's source is a woman aged 55-70 years with renal cell carcinoma. The DNA of the CDR3 is TGTGCCAGCAGCCTACTGGCATGGACTCCCCAATACAATGAGCAGTTCTTC. The encoded protein is CASSLLAWTPQYNEQFF.